Following are 26 T cell receptor beta chains from one sample sequenced in a study of control samples from healthy donors and cancer patients. TCRdb keeps only in-frame clones here, not all; method: immunoSEQ multiplex PCR. The sample yields some 130,000 clones, 80% to 95% seen once. Material: blood. The receptors stem from a man younger than 35 in good health.

This chain links TRBV28 with TRBJ1-1; weak D call: TRBD1 (5 bases). This CDR3 spans 13 amino acids. The germline V gene encodes CDR1 MDHEN and CDR2 SYDVKM. The V end lost 8 bases, the J end lost 4 bases, and 14 bases lay between the germline ends. The DNA for the CDR3 is TGTGCCAGCTCTCTAAGCGGGGGCACTGAAGCTTTCTTT. Protein sequence: CASSLSGGTEAFF.

V and J are TRBV30 and TRBJ2-5; 8 bases map to TRBD1. The trim removed 5 bases at V and 4 bases at J, leaving 9 bases unmatched. This CDR3 has 14 residues. CDR1 is GTSNPN, CDR2 SVGIG, per germline (reference sequence). Written as DNA, the CDR3 is TGTGCCTGGGGTGGACAGGGAATCTCAGAGACCCAGTACTTC. Encoded protein: CAWGGQGISETQYF.

The chain has TRBV19 and TRBJ1-1; no clear D. Germline V CDR1 and CDR2: LNHDA, SQIVND (reference sequence). CDR3 length equals 12 residues. V was clipped by 3 bases and J by 1 base, with 3 bases between them. CDR3 DNA sequence: TGTGCCAGTAGTATGGGGAACACTGAAGCTTTCTTT. As protein: CASSMGNTEAFF.

The gene calls are TRBV6-1 and TRBJ1-1; D unclear. This CDR3 contains 14 residues. The germline gives CDR1 MNHNS, CDR2 SASEGT. V shed 2 bases and J shed 1 base, with 8 bases lying between them. The chain's CDR3 is CASSELSANTEAFF. The DNA of the CDR3 is TGTGCCAGCAGTGAATTGTCGGCGAACACTGAAGCTTTCTTT.

V usage is TRBV20-1 and J usage is TRBJ2-3; D not resolved. V lost 6 bases to trimming and J lost 6 bases, with 10 bases between them. The CDR3 contains 11 residues. Germline values: CDR1 DFQATT, CDR2 SNEGSKA (reference sequence). The chain's CDR3 is CSAWAPDTQYF. The CDR3 DNA sequence: TGCAGTGCCTGGGCCCCGGATACGCAGTATTTT.

V usage is TRBV5-1 and J usage is TRBJ2-5; 16 nucleotides line up with TRBD2. The CDR3 consists of 18 residues. V lost 3 bases and J lost 6; bases outside the gene matches: 11. CDR1 is SGHRS, CDR2 YFSETQ, per germline. The CDR3 region is CASSYRKGLAGGTKTQYF. In DNA form, the CDR3 reads TGCGCCAGCAGCTACCGTAAGGGACTAGCGGGGGGGACGAAGACCCAGTACTTC.

The chain carries TRBV9 and TRBJ1-2, with 8 bases that match TRBD1. V shed 4 bases, J shed 13 bases, and the junction held 21 bases outside the gene matches. The CDR3 contains 16 residues. Germline assignment: CDR1 SGDLS and CDR2 YYNGEE. The DNA of the CDR3 is TGTGCCAGCAGCCGCACCGGGCGGGAATACAGGGGGTCCTTCACCTTC. Amino acids: CASSRTGREYRGSFTF.

The chain couples TRBV5-4 to TRBJ1-6; D might be TRBD1 (5 bases). Between the trimmed V and J ends, which lost 4 bases and 9 bases, there was a span of 23 bases. Germline V lookup: CDR1 SGHNT, CDR2 YYREEE (reference sequence). The CDR3 has 17 residues. The CDR3 here is CASSKGVWGDGPSPLHF. CDR3 nucleotides: TGTGCCAGCAGCAAAGGGGTCTGGGGGGACGGGCCTTCACCCCTCCACTTT.

The chain combines TRBV27 with TRBJ2-2; TRBD2 aligns across 10 bases. Germline values: CDR1 MNHEY, CDR2 SMNVEV (reference sequence). The CDR3 contains 16 residues. V lost 6 bases to trimming and J lost 4 bases; unmatched junction nucleotides: 8. The CDR3 sequence: CASSAERGGLTGELFF. CDR3 nucleotide sequence: TGTGCCAGCAGCGCAGAGCGGGGGGGCCTCACCGGGGAGCTGTTTTTT.

The CDR3 spells CASQEGTEYMNTEAFF. Here the CDR3 DNA reads TGTGCCAGCCAAGAGGGGACAGAATACATGAACACTGAAGCTTTCTTT. The rearrangement joins TRBV11-3 to TRBJ1-1; 7 bases map to TRBD1. V lost 8 bases to trimming and J lost 0 bases; unmatched junction nucleotides: 12. Germline CDR1 is SGHNT and CDR2 is YENEEA. The CDR3 extends over 16 amino acids. The complete variable domain, with remaining parts taken from reference TRBV11-3 and TRBJ1-1, reads EAGVVQSPRYKIIEKKQPVAFWCNPISGHNTLYWYLQNLGQGPELLIRYENEEAVDDSQLPKDRFSAERLKGVDSTLKIQPAELGDSAVYLCASQEGTEYMNTEAFFGQGTRLTVV.

The chain has TRBV6-5 and TRBJ2-2, with a tentative D call TRBD1 (6 bases). The V and J ends lost 8 bases and 2 bases respectively, with 9 bases between them. Germline lookup yields CDR1 MNHEY and CDR2 SVGAGI. The CDR3 is 13 amino acids. The CDR3: CASGTYNTGELFF. The CDR3 DNA reads as TGTGCCAGCGGGACATATAACACCGGGGAGCTGTTTTTT.

The V call is TRBV4-1, the J call TRBJ2-7, with 10 bases aligning to TRBD1. CDR3 size: 13 residues. Germline CDR1 reads MGHRA; CDR2 reads YSYEKL. Trimming removed 8 bases from V and 5 bases from J; junction bases left unmatched: 6. CDR3 protein: CASGSGTGDEQYF. The CDR3 region has the DNA TGCGCCAGCGGATCCGGGACAGGGGACGAGCAGTACTTC.

This chain uses TRBV7-9 with TRBJ1-5; D not resolved. V lost 4 bases and J 4 bases, leaving 8 bases between the germline ends. CDR3 length equals 13 residues. Germline CDR1 and CDR2: SEHNR and FQNEAQ (reference sequence). The CDR3 DNA is TGTGCCAGCAGCTCCGCACCGAATCAGCCCCAGCATTTT. Amino acid sequence: CASSSAPNQPQHF. Together with reference TRBV7-9 and TRBJ1-5, the CDR3 gives the full variable domain: DTGVSQNPRHKITKRGQNVTFRCDPISEHNRLYWYRQTLGQGPEFLTYFQNEAQLEKSRLLSDRFSAERPKGSFSTLEIQRTEQGDSAMYLCASSSAPNQPQHFGDGTRLSIL.

In DNA form, the CDR3 reads TGTGCCAGCTCACCTATATCGGGAGGTGGGGAGACCCAGTACTTC. It is translated as CASSPISGGGETQYF. J is TRBJ2-5 and V is TRBV18; 7 bases are a match to TRBD2. With 3 bases clipped from V and 5 bases from J, the junction kept 9 bases outside the gene matches. The CDR3 length is 15 residues. Germline V CDR1 and CDR2: KGHSH, LQKENI. Full variable domain (remainder filled in from reference TRBV18 and TRBJ2-5): NAGVMQNPRHLVRRRGQEARLRCSPMKGHSHVYWYRQLPEEGLKFMVYLQKENIIDESGMPKERFSAEFPKEGPSILRIQQVVRGDSAAYFCASSPISGGGETQYFGPGTRLLVL.

The chain carries TRBV4-1 and TRBJ1-5; D call uncertain. Germline loops: CDR1 MGHRA, CDR2 YSYEKL. The V gene lost 5 bases and the J gene lost 4 bases, with 15 bases spanning the gap. This CDR3 comprises 15 residues. The CDR3 sequence is CASSILVYGNQPQHF. Here the CDR3 DNA reads TGCGCCAGCAGCATACTAGTTTATGGTAATCAGCCCCAGCATTTT.

The chain combines TRBV4-1 with TRBJ1-1, with D possibly matching TRBD1 (5 bases). Germline lookup yields CDR1 MGHRA and CDR2 YSYEKL. The CDR3 is 13 residues long. Trimming pared 4 bases from V and 5 bases from J, leaving 11 bases between. The CDR3 DNA reads as TGCGCCAGCAGCCCGACAGTTTATACTGAAGCTTTCTTT. It yields the protein CASSPTVYTEAFF.

The chain carries TRBV3-1 (or the pseudogene TRBV3-2) and TRBJ2-7; TRBD2 might be the D (5 bases). The germline gives CDR1 LGHDT, CDR2 YNNKEL (reference sequence). The CDR3 is 15 amino acids. V was shortened by 6 bases and J by 4 bases, with 19 bases between the two germline ends. The CDR3 is CASSPPGLPQYEQYF. The CDR3 DNA is TGTGCCAGCAGTCCTCCCGGACTCCCCCAATACGAGCAGTACTTC.

In DNA form, the CDR3 reads TGTGCCAGCAGCGTAGGGAACTCCTACAATGAGCAGTTCTTC. Encoded protein: CASSVGNSYNEQFF. The chain carries TRBV9 and TRBJ2-1; no definite D call. The V gene's germline CDR1 is SGDLS and CDR2 YYNGEE. CDR3 length equals 14 residues. Trimming took 0 bases from V and 0 from J, leaving 4 bases between them.

The V gene is TRBV5-5, the J gene TRBJ2-3; unclear D gene. CDR3 length: 12 residues. The V gene lost 4 bases and the J gene lost 4 bases, with 7 bases spanning the gap. The germline V gene has CDR1 SGHKS and CDR2 YYEKEE (reference sequence). The CDR3 reads CASSPSSDTQYF. The CDR3 coding sequence is TGTGCCAGCAGCCCGTCGTCAGATACGCAGTATTTT.

This chain connects TRBV6-5 to TRBJ2-7, with 7 bases matching TRBD2. V lost 11 bases to trimming and J lost 6 bases; unmatched junction nucleotides: 10. Germline CDR1 reads MNHEY; CDR2 reads SVGAGI. The CDR3 spans 12 residues. The CDR3 sequence is CAVGGRGGEQYF. The CDR3 DNA sequence: TGTGCCGTCGGAGGGAGGGGTGGCGAGCAGTACTTC.

The chain combines TRBV27 with TRBJ1-3; TRBD1 aligns across 7 bases. The CDR3 has 15 amino acids. V was pared by 2 bases and J by 4 bases, with 5 bases of the junction left unmatched. Germline-derived CDR1 and CDR2 are MNHEY and SMNVEV (reference sequence). CDR3 sequence: CASSLNRGSGNTIYF. In DNA form, the CDR3 reads TGTGCCAGCAGTTTAAACAGGGGATCAGGAAACACCATATATTTT.

This clone was found a few times. Other DNA sequences in the sample encode the same CDR3. J is TRBJ2-3 and V is TRBV6-4, with TRBD2 identical over 14 bases. The CDR3 is made up of 16 amino acids. Germline CDR1 and CDR2: MRHNA and SNTAGT. The V segment lost 0 bases and the J segment 6 bases; nucleotides outside the gene matches: 2. The CDR3 DNA is TGTGCCAGCAGTGACTCGACTAGCGGGGGGGCCGATACGCAGTATTTT. As protein: CASSDSTSGGADTQYF.

The genes are TRBV6-5 and TRBJ1-1; the D gene is possibly TRBD1 (5 bases). Germline V CDR1 and CDR2: MNHEY, SVGAGI. With 2 bases removed from V and 7 bases from J, the gap between germline ends came to 17 bases. CDR3 length: 15 residues. CDR3 in DNA: TGTGCCAGCAGTTACGGGGGGATAGGGCCCCATGAAGCTTTCTTT. It specifies CASSYGGIGPHEAFF.

The chain links TRBV19 to TRBJ1-1; TRBD1 matches 9 bases. The germline CDR1 and CDR2 sequences are LNHDA and SQIVND (reference sequence). This CDR3 region has 19 residues. The V segment lost 3 bases and the J segment 3 bases; nucleotides outside the gene matches: 17. DNA for the CDR3: TGTGCCAGTAGTATTGCGTTCTGGGACAGGGATTTAGTCGACACTGAAGCTTTCTTT. Translated: CASSIAFWDRDLVDTEAFF.

This clone appeared a few times. The chain links TRBV12-3 or TRBV12-4 to TRBJ1-4, with D hard to call. Trimming stripped 5 bases from V and 7 bases from J, with 11 bases between. The CDR3 sequence is 13 residues long. The CDR3 is CASSALEGEKLFF. In nucleotides, the CDR3 is TGTGCCAGCAGTGCCCTGGAGGGTGAAAAACTGTTTTTT.

The genes are TRBV9 and TRBJ2-2; possibly TRBD2 for D (7 bases). Trimming left V 0 bases short and J 6 bases short, with 9 bases between. The CDR3 has 14 amino acids. Germline loops: CDR1 SGDLS, CDR2 YYNGEE. DNA of the CDR3: TGTGCCAGCAGCGTAGGGGAGGGGGCCGGGGAGCTGTTTTTT. Translation: CASSVGEGAGELFF.